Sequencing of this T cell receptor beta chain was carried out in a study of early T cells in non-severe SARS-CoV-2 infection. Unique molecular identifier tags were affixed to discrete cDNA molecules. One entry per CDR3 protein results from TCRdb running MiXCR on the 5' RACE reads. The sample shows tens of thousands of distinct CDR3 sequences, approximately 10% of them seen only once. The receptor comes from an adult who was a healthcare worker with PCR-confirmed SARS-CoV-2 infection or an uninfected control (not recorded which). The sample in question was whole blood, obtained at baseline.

The CDR3 reads CASRKGAETQYF. CDR3 sequence (DNA): TGTGCCAGCCGTAAAGGGGCAGAGACCCAGTACTTC. The chain uses TRBV27 and TRBJ2-5; a weak D match, TRBD1 (5 bases). The CDR3 is 12 amino acids. V lost 8 bases and J lost 4, with 11 bases in between. Germline values: CDR1 MNHEY, CDR2 SMNVEV (reference sequence).